A selection of T cell receptor beta chains follows, all from one sample in a study of a mutant IDH1 vaccine in newly diagnosed glioma. No antigen has been assigned to these receptors. Sequencing used immunoSEQ multiplex PCR; TCRdb keeps in-frame clones, though not all of them. The sample has about 40,000 clones, 84% seen once. The source material was PBMCs, sampled from a glioma patient whose treatment included an IDH1 peptide vaccine. The receptors here all came from a man aged 35 to 55 with glioma. Each CDR3 is given with its conserved first and last residue. A D gene is named only where the DNA matches it firmly. Size values are once, few and many counts, or a class for expanded clones, and some rows have none.

- TRBJ2-5 - TRBV9 CASSKEGRVQETQYF TGTGCCAGCAGCAAAGAGGGACGGGTCCAAGAGACCCAGTACTTC
- TRBJ2-7 TRBD2 TRBV29-1 CSAAPPGGVGEQYF TGCAGCGCCGCACCCCCCGGGGGGGTGGGAGAGCAGTACTTC
once TRBJ2-5 TRBD2 TRBV7-9 CASSFSTISGRPETQYF TGTGCCAGCAGCTTTTCGACGATTAGCGGGAGGCCAGAGACCCAGTACTTC
- TRBJ2-7 - TRBV6-6 CASRSRTAYEQYF TGTGCCAGCAGGTCCAGGACCGCCTACGAGCAGTACTTC
- TRBJ2-7 - TRBV14 CASSQGGSGGGYEQYF TGTGCCAGCAGCCAAGGAGGTAGCGGAGGGGGGTACGAGCAGTACTTC
- TRBJ1-3 - TRBV7-2 CASSIPPGKTNF TGTGCCAGCAGTATTCCTCCAGGGAAAACCAATTTT
- TRBJ2-5 TRBD2 TRBV6-6 CASTLAGGGTQYF TGTGCCAGCACCTTAGCGGGAGGAGGGACCCAGTACTTC
- TRBJ2-1 TRBD2 TRBV13 CASSSGLAETPYNEQFF TGTGCCAGCAGCTCGGGACTAGCGGAGACCCCCTACAATGAGCAGTTCTTC
- TRBJ2-1 - TRBV9 CASSVASQRNNEQFF TGTGCCAGCAGCGTAGCGTCACAGAGAAACAATGAGCAGTTCTTC
once TRBJ2-1 - TRBV5-1 CASSLAFEQFF TGCGCCAGCAGCTTGGCCTTTGAGCAGTTCTTC
- TRBJ2-2 - TRBV2 CASRTGATGELFF TGTGCCAGCAGGACCGGGGCCACCGGGGAGCTGTTTTTT
- TRBJ1-2 - TRBV11-2 CASSRRTGSLAYGYTF TGTGCCAGCAGCCGACGGACGGGGAGTTTAGCCTATGGCTACACCTTC
few TRBJ1-5 - TRBV9 CASTTGTPLVEPQHF TGTGCCAGCACCACCGGGACCCCACTCGTGGAGCCCCAGCATTTT
- TRBJ2-7 - TRBV28 CASSSTGWEQYF TGTGCCAGCAGTTCCACAGGGTGGGAGCAGTACTTC